Listed below are T cell receptor beta chains from one sample, sequenced in a study of cytomegalovirus exposure and HLA in healthy donors. Produced via immunoSEQ multiplex PCR; TCRdb's table is partial and in-frame only. The table records about 190,000 clones, roughly four fifths of them present only once. The sequencing sample was made of PBMCs. The receptors originated from a woman aged 25 to 45 in good health and CMV-seropositive. Both conserved end residues are part of each CDR3.

>14|TRBV7-9|TRBJ1-4
CASSLTLYPDQLFF
>16|TRBV14|TRBJ1-3
CASSQDSPRTGNTIYF
>16|TRBV6-5|TRBJ2-1
CASSLTANGGANEQFF
>16|TRBV28|TRBJ2-1
CASSLTGPSDLNEQFF
>13|TRBV2|TRBJ2-2
CASRRERAGELFF
>15|TRBV28|TRBJ1-5
CASTQPQGQHQPQHF
>17|TRBV19|TRBJ1-5
CASSKYQDRYSNQPQHF
>13|TRBV28|TRBJ2-3
CASSLGSADTQYF
>14|TRBV6-4|TRBJ1-2
CASSQVSSGYGYTF
>17|TRBV27|TRBJ2-5
CASRTLVGQGARETQYF
>12|TRBV7-9|TRBJ2-7
CSSSLGVDEQYF
>14|TRBV6-5|TRBJ2-5
CASSYGTGKATQYF
>14|TRBV7-6|TRBJ2-5
CASSLEQFAETQYF
>15|TRBV27|TRBJ2-2
CASSLMASVSGELFF
>18|TRBV7-9|TRBJ2-2
CSSSSPVSGAENTGELFF
>13|TRBV5-4|TRBJ2-7
CASSYEILYEQYF
>17|TRBV25-1|TRBJ2-5
CASSEMGAGGPWETQYF
>17|TRBV28|TRBJ2-2
CASSLWGQGANTGELFF
>16|TRBV5-6|TRBJ2-1
CASSRRGLARHNEQFF
>14|TRBV7-9|TRBJ2-5
CASSLVGRGETQYF
>16|TRBV11-3|TRBJ2-2
CASSTSGLTNTGELFF
>15|TRBV27|TRBJ2-1
CASTPSRVIPNEQFF
>12|TRBV28|TRBJ2-3
CASADTTDTQYF
>12|TRBV6-1|NA
CASSGTGYEQYF
>12|TRBV11-2|TRBJ2-7
CASSSTRGEQYF
>16|TRBV28|TRBJ2-1
CASSLSTSGRRNEQFF
>13|TRBV28|TRBJ1-2
CATGDRAHYGYTF
>14|TRBV28|TRBJ1-5
CASMGQISNQPQHF
>17|TRBV19|TRBJ2-2
CASKYRALQYDTGELFF
>14|TRBV6-5|TRBJ1-5
CASSLRDNNQPQHF
>12|TRBV11-2|TRBJ2-1
CASSLGGGEQFF
>16|TRBV11-2|TRBJ1-4
CASSPGHGATNEKLFF